The rows below give T cell receptor beta chains drawn from one sample of a study of T cells in Graves' hyperthyroidism and ophthalmopathy. MiXCR, applied by TCRdb to the multiplex PCR reads, yields one record per CDR3 protein. This sample yields 700,000 or so distinct CDR3 sequences, of which 16% are seen a single time; around 7.7% belongs to the top ten. Sample: blood. These receptors were obtained from a man aged 18 to 29 with Graves' hyperthyroidism. Both conserved end residues are part of each CDR3. D genes are given only for firm matches. Clone sizes are given selectively: once, few, many, or a class where the clone is expanded.

d_call j_call clone_size v_call cdr3_aa cdr3_nt
NA TRBJ1-5 many TRBV7-9 CASSSQASGPQHF TGTGCCAGCAGCTCGCAAGCGTCCGGGCCCCAGCATTTT
NA TRBJ2-7 few TRBV7-2 CASSLGVLYEQYF TGTGCCAGCAGCCTAGGGGTCCTATACGAGCAGTACTTC
NA TRBJ2-7 few TRBV25-1 CATLGWSSYEQYF TGTGCCACCTTAGGCTGGAGCTCCTACGAGCAGTACTTC
NA TRBJ1-2 many TRBV9 CASSSGWGYGYTF TGTGCCAGCAGCTCCGGCTGGGGGTATGGCTACACCTTC
TRBD1 TRBJ2-1 NA TRBV15 CATSRGQGGNEQFF TGTGCCACCAGCAGGGGACAGGGAGGCAATGAGCAGTTCTTC
NA TRBJ2-7 many TRBV12-3/TRBV12-4 CASSSTTFSYEQYF TGTGCCAGCAGTTCTACTACATTCTCCTACGAGCAGTACTTC
TRBD1 TRBJ2-5 NA TRBV6-2/TRBV6-3 CASSWTGGASFQETQYF TGTGCCAGCAGCTGGACAGGGGGGGCCTCCTTTCAAGAGACCCAGTACTTC
TRBD2 TRBJ2-3 many TRBV20-1 CSARGLEWQYF TGCAGTGCTAGGGGACTAGAATGGCAGTATTTT
NA TRBJ1-1 NA TRBV6-1 CASSPSGTTEAFF TGTGCCAGCAGCCCGAGTGGGACCACTGAAGCTTTCTTT
TRBD1 TRBJ2-7 NA TRBV11-3 CASSLIGGQAIYEQYF TGTGCCAGCAGCCTTATCGGGGGACAGGCCATCTACGAGCAGTACTTC
NA TRBJ2-5 NA TRBV24-1 CATSQRGTETQYF TGTGCCACCAGCCAGAGAGGGACGGAGACCCAGTACTTC
NA TRBJ1-1 NA TRBV29-1 CSVDPANTEAFF TGCAGCGTTGATCCGGCGAACACTGAAGCTTTCTTT
TRBD2 TRBJ2-3 many TRBV12-3/TRBV12-4 CASSLAVGTSAADTQYF TGTGCCAGCAGTTTAGCGGTAGGGACTAGCGCCGCAGATACGCAGTATTTT
NA TRBJ2-3 NA TRBV9 CASSVGISRTDTQYF TGTGCCAGCAGCGTAGGGATCTCCCGAACAGATACGCAGTATTTT
NA TRBJ1-1 NA TRBV19 CASSMTAGSAEAFF TGTGCCAGTAGTATGACAGCCGGGTCTGCTGAAGCTTTCTTT
NA TRBJ2-3 NA TRBV11-3 CASSLGGWTSTDAQYF TGTGCCAGCAGCTTAGGGGGGTGGACAAGCACAGATGCGCAGTATTTT
NA TRBJ2-5 many TRBV11-3 CASSLGGPKETQYF TGTGCCAGCAGCTTAGGAGGACCGAAAGAGACCCAGTACTTC
TRBD2 TRBJ2-3 many TRBV28 CATLRTSGRADTQYF TGTGCCACCCTTCGGACTAGCGGGAGGGCAGATACGCAGTATTTT
NA TRBJ2-1 few TRBV4-1 CASRGRRFHNEQFF TGCGCCAGCCGGGGTCGGCGGTTCCACAATGAGCAGTTCTTC
NA TRBJ1-2 few TRBV29-1 CSGKGGNGYTF TGCAGCGGTAAAGGGGGTAATGGCTACACCTTC
TRBD1 TRBJ2-7 few TRBV5-4 CASSSSDRGPYEQYF TGTGCCAGCAGCTCATCGGACAGGGGCCCCTACGAGCAGTACTTC
NA TRBJ2-1 NA TRBV29-1 CSALPYNYNEQFF TGCAGCGCCCTCCCGTACAACTACAATGAGCAGTTCTTC
NA TRBJ2-3 many TRBV2 CARGGRGRTDTQYF TGTGCCCGCGGTGGTCGGGGGAGGACAGATACGCAGTATTTT
TRBD2 TRBJ2-1 many TRBV12-3/TRBV12-4 CASRPTSGSGNEQFF TGTGCCAGCAGACCCACTAGCGGGAGTGGAAATGAGCAGTTCTTC
TRBD1 TRBJ1-6 many TRBV11-2 CASSPGQAGSPLHF TGTGCCAGCAGCCCCGGACAGGCCGGATCACCCCTCCACTTT
NA TRBJ2-4 NA TRBV5-8 CASSFKPRRGPKNIQYF TGTGCCAGCAGCTTTAAACCCCGGCGGGGACCCAAAAACATTCAGTACTTC
NA TRBJ1-2 NA TRBV7-9 CASSLDRAHGYTF TGTGCCAGCAGCTTAGACAGGGCCCATGGCTACACCTTC
TRBD1 TRBJ2-7 few TRBV19 CASSRVTGIGEQYF TGTGCCAGTAGTAGAGTGACAGGGATAGGGGAGCAGTACTTC
TRBD1 TRBJ1-5 NA TRBV6-5 CASSSPGQGADQPQHF TGTGCCAGCAGTTCACCGGGACAGGGGGCCGATCAGCCCCAGCATTTT
NA TRBJ1-1 NA TRBV28 CASSGGGVDTEAFF TGTGCCAGCAGCGGAGGAGGGGTAGATACTGAAGCTTTCTTT
NA TRBJ2-1 few TRBV19 CASSPQTRTYNEQFF TGTGCCAGTAGTCCACAGACCAGGACGTACAATGAGCAGTTCTTC
TRBD2 TRBJ2-1 few TRBV27 CAISSGGYNEQFF TGTGCCATCTCCTCGGGGGGCTACAATGAGCAGTTCTTC